One and the same sample provided the 14 T cell receptor beta chains below, sequenced in a study of cytotoxic CD8 clonotypes in ibrutinib-treated CLL. Here immunoSEQ multiplex PCR was the method, and the copy in TCRdb shows in-frame clones only, minus some. Counted here are some 92,000 clones, more than 70% occurring once; the ten biggest clones make up 20% to 25%. Sequenced here: PBMCs, sampled after 24 months of ibrutinib treatment. The receptors were gathered from a human donor with chronic lymphocytic leukemia.

CDR3 in DNA: TGCGCCAGCAGCCATTCGACTAGCGGGAGTTTATACAATGAGCAGTTCTTC. Translation gives CASSHSTSGSLYNEQFF. The chain combines TRBV4-1 with TRBJ2-1, with 12 bases lining up with TRBD2. Germline trimming cut 3 bases from V and 4 bases from J; bases unmatched to any gene: 7. The germline CDR1 and CDR2 sequences are MGHRA and YSYEKL. This CDR3 is 17 amino acids long.

This clone was picked up a small number of times. The chain carries TRBV7-2 and TRBJ2-7; D is perhaps TRBD2 (7 bases). This CDR3 is built from 17 residues. Germline CDR1 is SGHTA and CDR2 is FQGNSA. Deletions cut 1 base from V and 1 base from J, with 17 bases between. The CDR3 reads CASSLGGGRAGSYEQYF. In nucleotides, the CDR3 is TGTGCCAGCAGCTTAGGGGGGGGCAGGGCAGGGTCCTACGAGCAGTACTTC.

V usage is TRBV7-3 and J usage is TRBJ2-3; D possibly corresponds to TRBD2 (7 bases). Germline V lookup: CDR1 SGHTA, CDR2 FQGTGA. V lost 2 bases, J lost 2 bases, and 11 bases lay in between. This CDR3 has 15 amino acids. The CDR3 DNA reads as TGTGCCAGCAGCTTAGTGGGGGGGCCCACAGATACGCAGTATTTT. This translates into CASSLVGGPTDTQYF.

This clone was observed a few times. The V gene is TRBV19, the J gene TRBJ2-1, with TRBD2 matching 16 bases. V was pared by 4 bases and J by 11 bases, with 8 bases of the junction left unmatched. Germline CDR1 is LNHDA and CDR2 is SQIVND (reference sequence). CDR3 length: 16 residues. The CDR3 reads CASSNQAGLAGGQQFF. The CDR3 coding sequence is TGTGCCAGTAGTAACCAGGCGGGACTAGCGGGAGGGCAGCAGTTCTTC.

The chain links TRBV5-1 to TRBJ1-2; D is possibly TRBD1 (6 bases). The V end lost 5 bases, the J end lost 4 bases, and 12 bases lay between the germline ends. The V gene's germline CDR1 is SGHRS and CDR2 YFSETQ. There are 13 residues in the CDR3. The CDR3 DNA reads as TGCGCCAGCAGGTTAGGGGGGAGCTATGGCTACACCTTC. Translation gives CASRLGGSYGYTF.

The V call is TRBV30, the J call TRBJ2-7, with 7 bases aligning to TRBD2. J was trimmed by 2 bases and V by 3 bases; bases with no gene match: 4. The germline gives CDR1 GTSNPN, CDR2 SVGIG (reference sequence). The CDR3 extends over 13 amino acids. The CDR3 nucleotides read TGTGCCTGGAGGGGGGGGTTCACCTACGAGCAGTACTTC. Residues: CAWRGGFTYEQYF.

CDR3 nucleotides: TGTGCCAGCAGCGCTTCCAACCCAGGGGCGAGCTCCTATAATTCACCCCTCCACTTT. Its translation: CASSASNPGASSYNSPLHF. The rearrangement joins TRBV9 to TRBJ1-6; D may be TRBD1 (6 bases). The CDR3 consists of 19 residues. V was pared by 3 bases and J by 0 bases, with 19 bases between. The V gene's germline CDR1 is SGDLS and CDR2 YYNGEE.

The rearrangement joins TRBV28 to TRBJ1-2; possibly TRBD1 for D (5 bases). V gave up 2 bases and J gave up 5 bases, with 15 bases separating them. Germline-derived CDR1 and CDR2 are MDHEN and SYDVKM. The CDR3 runs to 15 residues. In DNA form, the CDR3 reads TGTGCCAGCAGTTTAAATTTGAAAGGGGCTTATGGCTACACCTTC. It is translated as CASSLNLKGAYGYTF.

This chain joins TRBV2 and TRBJ1-5; D remains ambiguous. Germline values: CDR1 SNHLY, CDR2 FYNNEI. This CDR3 comprises 12 residues. The V end lost 6 bases, the J end lost 4 bases, and 7 bases lay between the germline ends. CDR3 DNA: TGTGCCAGCAGGGAACCGAATCAGCCCCAGCATTTT. Translated, it gives CASREPNQPQHF.

This sequence joins TRBV6-5 and TRBJ2-7; D not resolved. Per the germline V gene, CDR1 is MNHEY and CDR2 is SVGAGI. The CDR3 is 14 residues long. Trimming pared 2 bases from V and 0 bases from J, leaving 8 bases between. The CDR3 loop is CASSYGSRSYEQYF. The CDR3 DNA reads TGTGCCAGCAGTTACGGGTCCCGCTCCTACGAGCAGTACTTC.

The chain employs TRBV15 and TRBJ2-5; D may correspond to TRBD1 or TRBD2 (5 bases each). Germline CDR1 is LNHNV and CDR2 is YYDKDF (reference sequence). V was shortened by 3 bases and J by 2 bases, with 19 bases between the two germline ends. There are 17 residues in the CDR3. The CDR3 nucleotides read TGTGCCACCAGCAGGGGGGACGGCCCCCACCTTCAAGAGACCCAGTACTTC. Amino acid sequence: CATSRGDGPHLQETQYF.

The rearrangement uses TRBV7-3 and TRBJ2-2, with TRBD1 identical over 7 bases. The ends lost 5 bases at V and 6 bases at J; junction bases unmatched: 12. Germline CDR1 SGHTA, CDR2 FQGTGA. The CDR3 runs to 16 residues. The CDR3 nucleotides are TGTGCCAGCAGCAAACCCGGGACAGACATCCCCGGGGAGCTGTTTTTT. Translated, it gives CASSKPGTDIPGELFF.

The rearrangement joins TRBV6-1 to TRBJ2-1; TRBD2 is a possible D gene (6 bases). The V and J ends lost 4 bases and 0 bases respectively, with 13 bases between them. This CDR3 region has 16 residues. Germline V CDR1 and CDR2: MNHNS, SASEGT. The CDR3 DNA follows: TGTGCCAGCAGTGCCCCTAGCGTACCCTCCTACAATGAGCAGTTCTTC. Amino acids: CASSAPSVPSYNEQFF.

The V gene is TRBV7-9, the J gene TRBJ1-4; D unresolved. Germline assignment: CDR1 SEHNR and CDR2 FQNEAQ (reference sequence). The CDR3 sequence is 14 residues long. Trimming took off 6 bases at V and 2 bases at J, with 10 bases between the two ends. The CDR3 coding sequence is TGTGCCAGCAGGCGGACTTCCACTAATGAAAAACTGTTTTTT. This gives the protein CASRRTSTNEKLFF.